This T cell receptor beta chain was recovered during a study of a mutant IDH1 vaccine in newly diagnosed glioma. The assay was immunoSEQ multiplex PCR, and TCRdb's table has in-frame clones only and misses some. The sample includes about 130,000 clones, 80% of them seen just once. Turning to this clone: Its antigen remains unknown.

The germline V gene encodes CDR1 SGHRS and CDR2 YFSETQ. Trimming at V came to 4 bases and at J to 4 bases, leaving 8 bases not matched to a gene. The CDR3 is made up of 14 amino acids. Time point in this sample: week 11, during vaccination. Each vaccine dose was 300 ug of mutant IDH1 20-mer peptide, with topical imiquimod. The sequencing used PBMCs, collected from a glioma patient whose treatment included an IDH1 peptide vaccine. This clonotype was obtained from a middle-aged man with glioma. The rearrangement joins TRBV5-1 to TRBJ2-7; 7 bases line up with TRBD2. This CDR3 is CASSPTGGRYEQYF. CDR3 sequence (DNA): TGCGCCAGCAGCCCCACGGGAGGACGGTACGAGCAGTACTTC. The full variable domain, in which reference TRBV5-1 and TRBJ2-7 provide the parts outside the CDR3, is KAGVTQTPRYLIKTRGQQVTLSCSPISGHRSVSWYQQTPGQGLQFLFEYFSETQRNKGNFPGRFSGRQFSNSRSEMNVSTLELGDSALYLCASSPTGGRYEQYFGPGTRLTVT.